The present T cell receptor beta chain was sequenced within a study of T cell responses to AZD1222 COVID-19 vaccine. V dropped 2 bases and J dropped 5; count of bases not matched to a gene: 1. This CDR3 contains 14 residues. Germline V gene sequence: CDR1 SEHNR, CDR2 FQNEAQ (reference sequence). Analysis merged second doses at about 4 or about 12 weeks. Whole-study findings and limits: It should be noted that donors were predominantly white British and more often female, and clonal diversity was possibly underestimated. Sampled repertoires all dated from after the peak T cell response. Receipt of two AZD1222 doses was followed by a rise in Spike-specific TCR breadth and depth.

Profiling relied on immunoSEQ multiplex PCR, and the TCRdb table lists in-frame clones only, not all of them. The data contain fewer than 200,000 clones, approximately 90% of them singletons. To note about this clone: Its antigen is undetermined.

This sample comprised peripheral blood, obtained 28 days after the second AZD1222 dose. This chain uses TRBV7-9 with TRBJ1-4; TRBD1 aligns across 8 bases. The source is an adult who received the AZD1222 COVID-19 vaccine. This CDR3 is CASSLWTGNEKLFF. In nucleotides, the CDR3 is TGTGCCAGCAGCTTATGGACAGGGAATGAAAAACTGTTTTTT. Supplemented by reference TRBV7-9 and TRBJ1-4, the full variable domain reads DTGVSQNPRHKITKRGQNVTFRCDPISEHNRLYWYRQTLGQGPEFLTYFQNEAQLEKSRLLSDRFSAERPKGSFSTLEIQRTEQGDSAMYLCASSLWTGNEKLFFGSGTQLSVL.